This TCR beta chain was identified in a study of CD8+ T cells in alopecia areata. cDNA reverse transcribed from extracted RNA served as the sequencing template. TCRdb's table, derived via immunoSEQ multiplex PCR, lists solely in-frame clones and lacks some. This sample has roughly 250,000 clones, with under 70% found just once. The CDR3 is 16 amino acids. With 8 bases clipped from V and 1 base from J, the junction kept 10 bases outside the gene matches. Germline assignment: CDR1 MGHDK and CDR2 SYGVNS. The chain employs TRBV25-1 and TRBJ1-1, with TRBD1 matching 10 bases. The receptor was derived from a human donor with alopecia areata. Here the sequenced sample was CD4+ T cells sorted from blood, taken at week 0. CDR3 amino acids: CASQPGQGTTNTEAFF. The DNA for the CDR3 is TGTGCCAGCCAACCGGGACAGGGGACTACGAACACTGAAGCTTTCTTT.